This entry features one TCR beta chain sequence. The antigen is undetermined. This may come from a read error, since a much larger clone is one base off. The CDR3 carries no conserved terminal phenylalanine or tryptophan, so it likely arises from a read error. CDR3 length: 12 residues. In germline, CDR1 is SQVTM, CDR2 ANQGSEA. Trimming pared 3 bases from V and 1 base from J, leaving 6 bases between. The memory fraction was CD4+CD45RO+CD25- cells. Findings and limits, study-wide: Tumor Treg TCRs overlapped most with tumor naive CD4+ cells. Whole repertoires were not studied in the larger cohort, only one V-J beta rearrangement.

Semi-nested PCR with Nested Universal Primer A followed constant-region reverse priming of full-length variable regions. TCRdb used MiXCR to reprocess the 5' RACE reads, holding one entry per CDR3 protein. The data contain about 9,000 distinct CDR3 sequences, about 50% of them singletons. The sequence came from a female donor with breast cancer. The specimen sequenced was memory CD4+ T cells sorted from a lymph node. Subset indicated: memory CD4+ T cells, CD4+CD45RO+CD25-. The chain is built from TRBV29-1 and TRBJ1-2; no reliable D call. The CDR3 region is CSVEEINYGYTS. The CDR3 DNA sequence: TGCAGCGTTGAGGAGATTAACTATGGCTACACCTCC.